This TCR beta chain was sequenced for a study of low-dose radiotherapy and immunotherapy resistance in tumors. Germline V gene sequence: CDR1 MNHEY, CDR2 SMNVEV (reference sequence). The CDR3 is made up of 14 amino acids. The junction had 2 bases not matched to a gene; V was cut back by 3 bases and J by 3 bases. Stated time point: after trial treatment. Treatment meaning: LDRT plus nivolumab, ipilimumab, low-dose cyclophosphamide and aspirin (RACIN trial). Covering alpha and beta chains, TRAV- and TRBV-specific primers were used for the first-strand cDNA. The TCRs were subjected to amplification over roughly 20 PCR cycles employing a constant-region primer in conjunction with a V-primer adapter. Each CDR3 protein is one row after TCRdb ran MiXCR on the reads. Of under 70,000 distinct CDR3 sequences in the sample, 23% were seen once. This clonotype was seen repeatedly, ten times or more.

The rearrangement uses TRBV27 and TRBJ1-1, with 9 bases fitting TRBD1. Material: PBMCs, obtained after low-dose radiotherapy plus immunotherapy. This receptor was taken from a male donor with prostate cancer. CDR3 in amino acids: CASSFRQGDTEAFF. In nucleotides, the CDR3 is TGTGCCAGCAGTTTCCGACAGGGGGACACTGAAGCTTTCTTT.